This entry concerns a single T cell receptor beta chain. Trimming cost V 1 base and J 6 bases, with 13 bases left between them. This CDR3 region has 15 residues. Germline CDR1 and CDR2: LGHNA and YNFKEQ. In the PCR, 60 Vbeta and 13 Jbeta primers were used. Using immunoSEQ multiplex PCR, the repertoire was profiled, and TCRdb retains in-frame clones only, with some absent. The table lists over 200,000 clones, about 80% of them singletons, with 0.58% in the top ten. This sample is drawn from a study of cytomegalovirus exposure and HLA in healthy donors. The chain couples TRBV4-2 to TRBJ2-1; D is possibly TRBD2 (6 bases). The sequence came from a woman aged 40 to 49 in good health and CMV-seronegative. Sequenced material: PBMCs. Written as DNA, the CDR3 is TGTGCCAGCAGCCAAGGTCGGGAGAGAACCAATGAGCAGTTCTTC. This gives the protein CASSQGRERTNEQFF.